This TCR beta chain was sequenced in a study of a mutant IDH1 vaccine in newly diagnosed glioma. Overall study context: Averaging roughly 40 years of age, treated patients were around 60% male and approximately 38% female.

This CDR3 has 13 amino acids. CDR1 and CDR2 from the germline V gene are SNHLY and FYNNEI. V lost 6 bases, J lost 4 bases, and 5 bases stayed unmatched. This clone is medium-sized (0.01 to 0.1%) by share. Its antigen is not known. Noted time point: week 47, end of study. Topical imiquimod accompanied each vaccine dose, which consisted of 300 ug of mutant IDH1 20-mer peptide. All eight of the vaccinations patients received fell in weeks 1, 3, 5, 7, 11, 15, 19 and 23. Some clones are missing from TCRdb's copy, which holds only in-frame ones; the method was immunoSEQ multiplex PCR. This table holds tens of thousands of clones, roughly four fifths found once.

The sequence was obtained from a man in his forties with glioma. This chain uses TRBV2 with TRBJ1-1, with 7 bases aligning to TRBD1. Here the sequenced sample was PBMCs, taken from a glioma patient whose treatment included an IDH1 peptide vaccine. CDR3 loop: CASRTGLSTEAFF. The CDR3 DNA sequence: TGTGCCAGCAGGACAGGGCTTAGCACTGAAGCTTTCTTT. The full variable domain, completed using reference TRBV2 and TRBJ1-1, is EPEVTQTPSHQVTQMGQEVILRCVPISNHLYFYWYRQILGQKVEFLVSFYNNEISEKSEIFDDQFSVERPDGSNFTLKIRSTKLEDSAMYFCASRTGLSTEAFFGQGTRLTVV.